Included here is one TCR beta chain sequence, with context. Its antigen is currently unknown. Donors were systemically healthy Caucasian individuals from Russia aged about 6 to 90 years. Each sample provided at least 5 micrograms of extracted total RNA. This sample is part of a study of blood T cells in healthy people across ages. Study-level findings and limits: TCR beta diversity, measured per million T cells, fell in a roughly linear way with age. No conclusive comparison of naive versus antigen-experienced cells was possible with unsorted PBMCs.

Germline CDR1 MNHEY, CDR2 SMNVEV (reference sequence). The CDR3 has 16 amino acids. V was shortened by 5 bases and J by 0 bases, with 16 bases between the two germline ends. The authors ran a second PCR of roughly 7 to 11 cycles using a sample-barcoded 5' primer and a J-beta primer mix. TCRdb passed the 5' RACE reads through MiXCR, listing each CDR3 protein once. The sample carries about 650,000 distinct CDR3 sequences, 40% to 65% recorded once. J is TRBJ1-1 and V is TRBV27; D remains unclear. The source of this sequence is a woman of 80 years or more in good health. Sequenced sample: blood. CDR3 DNA sequence: TGTGCCAGCAGTCCCACTGTGGGTAGGGTGAACACTGAAGCTTTCTTT. This translates into CASSPTVGRVNTEAFF.